Below, one T cell receptor beta chain is given with its context. The data derive from a study of identical twins' blood T cells. Each TCR cDNA library carried sample-specific barcodes on both ends. TCRdb passed the 5' RACE reads through MiXCR, listing each CDR3 protein once. The profile covers a few hundred thousand distinct CDR3 sequences, with roughly 28% appearing a single time and roughly 6.1% taken by the ten largest. Germline lookup yields CDR1 LGHNA and CDR2 YSLEER. CDR3 length: 17 residues. The V segment lost 0 bases and the J segment 3 bases; nucleotides outside the gene matches: 7. Sequenced input: PBMCs. The source of this sequence is a woman between 18 and 55 years old in good health. The chain uses TRBV4-3 and TRBJ2-2; 7 bases line up with TRBD2. The CDR3 spells CASSQDYSGRHTGELFF. The CDR3 region has the DNA TGCGCCAGCAGCCAAGATTATTCCGGGAGGCACACCGGGGAGCTGTTTTTT.